The 8 T cell receptor beta chains listed next were all sequenced from one sample in a study of T cell repertoires in cytomegalovirus infection. A single record per CDR3 protein comes from TCRdb applying MiXCR to the reads. Among 200,000 to 250,000 distinct CDR3 sequences listed, approximately 7% were seen once. Sequencing was done on a sample of PBMCs. The origin of the receptors is a human donor in good health (CMV status not recorded). Some clones in this sample may be carry-over from other donors' samples.

In this sample, this clonotype turned up once. V gene TRBV9 combines with J gene TRBJ2-7; D tentatively reads TRBD1 or TRBD2 (6 bases each). CDR1 and CDR2 from the germline V gene are SGDLS and YYNGEE. V shed 4 bases and J shed 6 bases, with 23 bases lying between them. This CDR3 is 16 amino acids long. DNA of the CDR3: TGTGCCAGCAGCTTAACCGACAGGCGGGATGTCGGCGAGCAGTACTTC. It codes for CASSLTDRRDVGEQYF. Combining the CDR3 with reference TRBV9 and TRBJ2-7 gives the whole variable domain DSGVTQTPKHLITATGQRVTLRCSPRSGDLSVYWYQQSLDQGLQFLIQYYNGEERAKGNILERFSAQQFPDLHSELNLSSLELGDSALYFCASSLTDRRDVGEQYFGPGTRLTVT.

This clonotype was detected ten times or more. V gene TRBV7-3 combines with J gene TRBJ1-6; TRBD1 agrees at 8 bases. Germline CDR1 and CDR2: SGHTA and FQGTGA. V gave up 6 bases and J gave up 10 bases; unmatched junction bases: 11. The CDR3 is made up of 15 amino acids. CDR3 bases: TGTGCCAGCAGTGAACTCGGACAGGGAGGATCACCCCTCCACTTT. Amino acids: CASSELGQGGSPLHF.

There are many counts of this clonotype. The gene calls are TRBV12-3 or TRBV12-4 and TRBJ1-6; D is uncertain. This CDR3 region has 12 residues. Trimming left V 6 bases short and J 14 bases short, with 14 bases between. In DNA, the CDR3 is TGTGCCAGCAGCTTTCCCCCTCGCACCCTCCACTTT. Encoded protein: CASSFPPRTLHF.

This clonotype has at least ten counts. The chain carries TRBV2 and TRBJ2-5; D not certain. The V gene lost 3 bases and the J gene lost 1 base, with 9 bases spanning the gap. Germline V gene lookup returns CDR1 SNHLY and CDR2 FYNNEI. The CDR3 has 14 residues. In nucleotides, the CDR3 is TGTGCCAGCAGTGAGTTTCGGCCCCAAGAGACCCAGTACTTC. Protein product: CASSEFRPQETQYF.

This chain links TRBV6-5 with TRBJ1-1; a possible D gene is TRBD1 (5 bases). Deletions cut 6 bases from V and 0 bases from J, with 14 bases between. CDR1 is MNHEY and CDR2 is SVGAGI in the germline V gene. The CDR3 length is 15 residues. CDR3 sequence reads: CASSPGTEMNTEAFF. The CDR3 coding sequence is TGTGCCAGCAGCCCCGGGACTGAGATGAACACTGAAGCTTTCTTT.

The rearrangement joins TRBV5-6 to TRBJ1-2; perhaps TRBD1 as D (5 bases). The CDR3 consists of 14 residues. Germline V gene data show CDR1 as SGHDT and CDR2 as YYEEEE. V dropped 4 bases and J dropped 1 base, with 11 bases sitting between them. CDR3 protein: CASSIRQSNYGYTF. CDR3 bases: TGTGCCAGCAGCATAAGACAGAGTAACTATGGCTACACCTTC.

This clonotype was recorded at least ten times. V and J are TRBV14 and TRBJ2-1; D is possibly TRBD1 (5 bases). Per germline, CDR1 SGHDN and CDR2 FVKESK. The CDR3 contains 16 residues. V was pared by 4 bases and J by 2 bases, with 15 bases between. CDR3 in DNA: TGTGCCAGCAGCCGCCCGACAGCGCTCCCCTACAATGAGCAGTTCTTC. It specifies CASSRPTALPYNEQFF.

This clonotype has a count of ten or more. The chain links TRBV28 to TRBJ2-7, with 9 bases identical to TRBD1. Losses at the gene ends were 6 bases for V and 4 bases for J; bases not matched to a gene: 10. The CDR3 is 15 residues long. In germline, CDR1 is MDHEN, CDR2 SYDVKM. CDR3 region: CASSILDRGAYEQYF. The CDR3 DNA sequence: TGTGCCAGCAGCATATTGGACAGGGGAGCTTACGAGCAGTACTTC. The full variable domain, rest sourced from reference TRBV28 and TRBJ2-7, is DVKVTQSSRYLVKRTGEKVFLECVQDMDHENMFWYRQDPGLGLRLIYFSYDVKMKEKGDIPEGYSVSREKKERFSLILESASTNQTSMYLCASSILDRGAYEQYFGPGTRLTVT.